These 10 T cell receptor beta chains came from one sample sequenced in a study of molecular identifiers for immune sequencing clone quantification. TCRdb reprocessed the PCR reads via MiXCR and lists one record per CDR3 protein. The data contain some 65,000 distinct CDR3 sequences, under 20% of them seen just once; the ten biggest clones take up less than 2%. Sequenced input: naive CD8+ T cells from blood, with Jurkat cell RNA spiked in. Subset specified: FACS-sorted CD8+CD4-CCR7+CD45RA+ naive T cells. The origin of the receptors is a human donor in good health. Some libraries in this study had Jurkat cell RNA spiked in.

This clonotype was picked up many times. The rearrangement links TRBV27 to TRBJ2-7; 10 bases match TRBD2. There are 15 residues in the CDR3. In germline, CDR1 is MNHEY, CDR2 SMNVEV (reference sequence). Trimming removed 2 bases from V and 2 bases from J; junction bases left unmatched: 3. CDR3 region: CASSLIAGGPYEQYF. Written as DNA, the CDR3 is TGTGCCAGCAGTTTAATAGCGGGAGGACCCTACGAGCAGTACTTC.

This clonotype was detected only once. A much larger clone lies a single base off, so this may be a read error. The chain is built from TRBV11-2 and TRBJ2-7, with unresolved D. The CDR3 consists of 12 residues. The germline CDR1 and CDR2 sequences are SGHAT and FQNNGV. The V end was cut by 7 bases, the J end by 1 base, with 8 bases between. This chain's CDR3 is CASTPTSYEQYF. The CDR3, as DNA: TGTGCCAGCACCCCAACATCCTACGAGCAGTACTTC.

This clonotype was detected ten times or more. The chain uses TRBV12-5 and TRBJ2-4; D ambiguous. V dropped 2 bases and J dropped 0 bases, with 11 bases sitting between them. This CDR3 is 16 amino acids long. Per germline, CDR1 LGHNT and CDR2 FRNRAP. CDR3 DNA: TGTGCTAGTGGTTTGTTTCTAGGGCTAGCCAAAAACATTCAGTACTTC. Translation gives CASGLFLGLAKNIQYF.

At least ten counts were recorded for this clonotype. This rearrangement joins TRBV29-1 to TRBJ2-1; 8 positions agree with TRBD2. Germline loops: CDR1 SQVTM, CDR2 ANQGSEA. CDR3 size: 14 residues. V dropped 3 bases and J dropped 7; count of bases not matched to a gene: 8. The CDR3 DNA follows: TGCAGCGTTGACGGGACTAGGTCCTGGAATGAGCAGTTCTTC. Translation: CSVDGTRSWNEQFF.

This clonotype was seen repeatedly, ten times or more. Here the CDR3 DNA reads TGTGCCAGTAGTATCGTTCCCCTAGCGGGAGCTGGCACAGATACGCAGTATTTT. This codes for CASSIVPLAGAGTDTQYF. This rearrangement joins TRBV19 to TRBJ2-3; 10 bases are shared with TRBD2. Germline CDR1 is LNHDA and CDR2 is SQIVND (reference sequence). Trimming took 3 bases from V and 1 from J; bases not matched to a gene: 10. This CDR3 region has 18 residues.

This clonotype was detected many times. The chain joins TRBV30 to TRBJ2-3; TRBD2 agrees at 10 bases. CDR3 size: 16 residues. The germline CDR1 and CDR2 sequences are GTSNPN and SVGIG (reference sequence). Losses at the gene ends were 1 base for V and 4 bases for J; bases not matched to a gene: 8. The CDR3 sequence is CAWSDELAGVSDTQYF. The CDR3 coding sequence is TGTGCCTGGAGTGACGAGCTAGCGGGAGTCTCAGATACGCAGTATTTT.

This clonotype was counted at least ten times. J is TRBJ2-7 and V is TRBV27, with 10 positions matching TRBD2. V shed 3 bases, J shed 4 bases, and the junction held 3 bases outside the gene matches. This CDR3 region has 14 residues. Germline CDR1 is MNHEY and CDR2 is SMNVEV (reference sequence). In nucleotides, the CDR3 is TGTGCCAGCAGTTTTTCGACTAGCGGGTACGAGCAGTACTTC. It encodes CASSFSTSGYEQYF.

This clonotype was counted at least ten times. CDR3 residues: CASGPGGTVSEAFF. The CDR3 coding sequence is TGTGCCAGCGGACCAGGCGGGACGGTTAGTGAAGCTTTCTTT. This chain links TRBV25-1 with TRBJ1-1, with TRBD1 as a possible D gene (5 bases). CDR3 size: 14 residues. Per the germline V gene, CDR1 is MGHDK and CDR2 is SYGVNS. Trimming shortened V by 8 bases and J by 7 bases, and 20 bases separated the two germline ends.

This clonotype was seen more than once but under ten times. This sequence joins TRBV20-1 and TRBJ2-7, with 7 nucleotides matching TRBD2. The CDR3 loop spans 15 amino acids. With V trimmed by 1 base and J by 3 bases, 9 bases remained unmatched. CDR1 and CDR2 (germline): DFQATT, SNEGSKA (reference sequence). In DNA form, the CDR3 reads TGCAGTGCTAGAGGAGAGCGAGGCGGGAGCTACGAGCAGTACTTC. It encodes CSARGERGGSYEQYF.

The table lists this clonotype with many counts. The chain combines TRBV28 with TRBJ2-2; 9 bases match TRBD2. Per germline, CDR1 MDHEN and CDR2 SYDVKM. This CDR3 has 18 amino acids. With 3 bases clipped from V and 7 bases from J, the junction kept 15 bases outside the gene matches. The CDR3 bases are TGTGCCAGCAGTTTCCGGGTAGCGGGAGATTTCGGCAGCGGGGAGCTGTTTTTT. The encoded protein is CASSFRVAGDFGSGELFF.